This TCR beta chain comes out of a study of CD8+CD57+ T cells in acquired aplastic anemia. Study overall: The DNA of sorted CD4+ and CD8+ cells averaged 3.2 ug.

Investigators profiled TCR beta VDJ and CDR3 from genomic DNA template. One entry per CDR3 protein, called by TCRdb with MiXCR from the reads. The data hold 220,000 or so distinct CDR3 sequences, with 65% observed a single time. Germline V gives CDR1 ENHRY, CDR2 SYGVKD. The CDR3 is made up of 13 amino acids. The V gene lost 7 bases and the J gene lost 8 bases, with 15 bases spanning the gap. The patients chosen for sequencing had shown expansion of CD8+CD57+ cells (detected by flow cytometry). The V and J genes are TRBV10-3 and TRBJ2-1, with D perhaps being TRBD1 or TRBD2 (5 bases each). The clonotype was recovered from a human donor with aplastic anemia. What was sequenced was sorted CD4+, CD8+, or CD8+CD57+ T cells (not recorded which) from PBMCs. CDR3 in DNA: TGTGCCATCACAAGGGACGGGGTGGATGAGCAGTTCTTC. Residues: CAITRDGVDEQFF.